The entry below gives a single T cell receptor (beta chain) sequence along with its context. This clonotype was seen ten or more times. Its antigen is unknown. Base qualities are not recorded, but no much larger clone differs from it by a single base. V loses 0 bases of germline sequence and J loses 4 bases, and the interval between the two ends is 7 bases. The CDR3 numbers 14 residues from cysteine through phenylalanine. Of all the DNA, just the CDR3 is kept, 42 bases in frame from base 1. The germline V gene (reference sequence) yields MNHEY for CDR1 and SMNVEV for CDR2. The entry originates in a study of early T cells in non-severe SARS-CoV-2 infection (dated by TCRdb to the early 2020s). Background on the whole study: Bulk RNA from unsorted whole blood was used for TCR sequencing, so alpha and beta chains could not be paired.

Library prep was done by 5' RACE. Sequencing relied on a NextSeq 500. The TCR library protocol attached unique molecular identifiers to individual cDNA molecules to correct for sequencing error and PCR bias. TCR alpha and beta chains were both sequenced, and the abundances of alpha and beta sequences in each sample were closely correlated with each other. Per the authors' processing: V gene, J gene and CDR3 annotation of TCR sequences was performed with Decombinator V4. Expanded TCRs were defined as changing significantly between any two time points under a Poisson model with p below 0.0001. TCR abundances were normalised to the total number of TCRs sequenced per sample and were expressed as counts per million. MAIT TCRs were defined by TRAV1-2 paired with TRAJ12, TRAJ20 or TRAJ33, and iNKT TCRs by TRAV10 paired with TRAJ18. A search of VDJdb, accessed on 1 November 2021, was run for TCRs annotated to CMV, EBV and SARS-CoV-2, with TCRs annotated for multiple antigens excluded. TCRdb trimmed public reads at Q25 via fastp, called clones via MiXCR and kept in-frame beta chains. Each record represents a unique CDR3 protein, reported with the most common genes and DNA among its rows. The V and J calls here are based on TCRdb, not the publication. The sample has about 22,000 distinct CDR3 sequences on record, 4% to 5% of them singletons. Roughly 15% of the sample is taken by the ten largest.

Set within a cohort of healthcare workers in London, UK, this nested case-control study involved weekly PCR testing of nasopharyngeal swabs along with blood sampling. Healthcare workers were recruited during the week of the UK lockdown, between 23 and 31 March 2020, and followed weekly for up to 16 weeks. On the study overall, not on this receptor specifically: Matching against VDJdb was skewed toward anti-spike CD8 responses, likely underestimated virus-specific expansions, and missed private and CD4 specificities.

Material for sequencing was whole blood. The receptor was derived from an adult who was a healthcare worker with PCR-confirmed SARS-CoV-2 infection or an uninfected control (not recorded which). Recombination joined TRBV27 with TRBJ1-3, with no confidently assigned D gene. The CDR3 protein sequence reads: CASSLSGVGNTIYF. The DNA sequence reads TGTGCCAGCAGTTTATCTGGAGTGGGAAACACCATATATTTT.